The entry below describes one T cell receptor (beta chain). What it recognizes is unknown. The entirety of the isolated RNA underwent reverse transcription, so expressed TCRB transcripts were sequenced. TCRdb's table, derived via immunoSEQ multiplex PCR, lists solely in-frame clones and lacks some. The sample holds over 300,000 clones, 7.5% to 9% seen once. This entry comes from a study of beta chain features in type 1 diabetes. Study-level findings and limits: Sequencing the cDNA could make cells with high TCR expression show up more than they should. Patients showed naive, central memory and Treg TCRB repertoires that appeared more similar than those of healthy donors.

Looked up from germline, CDR1 is MDHEN and CDR2 is SYDVKM. V gave up 5 bases and J gave up 6 bases, with 17 bases separating them. The CDR3 is 14 amino acids. The rearrangement uses TRBV28 and TRBJ2-7; D is possibly TRBD2 (7 bases). Specimen: central memory CD4+ T cells from blood. The sequence was obtained from a woman under 30 in good health. The CDR3, as DNA: TGTGCCAGCAGTCCCCCCCGGGGGGCCCGCGAGCAGTACTTC. Protein product: CASSPPRGAREQYF.